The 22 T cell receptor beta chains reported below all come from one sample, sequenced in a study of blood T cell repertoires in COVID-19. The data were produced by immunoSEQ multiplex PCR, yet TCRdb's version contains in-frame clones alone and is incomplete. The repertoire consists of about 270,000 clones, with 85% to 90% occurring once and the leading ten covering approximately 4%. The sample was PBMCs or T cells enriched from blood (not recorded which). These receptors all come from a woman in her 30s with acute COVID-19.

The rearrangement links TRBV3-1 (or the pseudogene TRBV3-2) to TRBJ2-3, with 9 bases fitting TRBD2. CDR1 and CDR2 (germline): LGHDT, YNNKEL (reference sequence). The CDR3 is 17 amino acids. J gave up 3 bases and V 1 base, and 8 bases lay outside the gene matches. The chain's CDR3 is CASSQVAGGSGTDTQYF. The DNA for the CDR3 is TGTGCCAGCAGCCAAGTCGCGGGAGGGTCGGGAACAGATACGCAGTATTTT.

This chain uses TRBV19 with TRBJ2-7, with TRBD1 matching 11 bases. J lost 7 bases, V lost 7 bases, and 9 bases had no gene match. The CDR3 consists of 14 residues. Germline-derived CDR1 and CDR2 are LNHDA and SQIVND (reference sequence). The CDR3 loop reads CASTRTGGLGEQYF. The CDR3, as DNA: TGTGCCAGTACTCGGACAGGGGGCTTGGGGGAGCAGTACTTC.

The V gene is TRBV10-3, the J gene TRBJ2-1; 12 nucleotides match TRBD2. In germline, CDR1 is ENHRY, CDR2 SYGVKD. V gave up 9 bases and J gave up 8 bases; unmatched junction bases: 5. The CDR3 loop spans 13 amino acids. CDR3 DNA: TGTGCCATGACTAGCGGGAGTTTAGATGAGCAGTTCTTC. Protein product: CAMTSGSLDEQFF.

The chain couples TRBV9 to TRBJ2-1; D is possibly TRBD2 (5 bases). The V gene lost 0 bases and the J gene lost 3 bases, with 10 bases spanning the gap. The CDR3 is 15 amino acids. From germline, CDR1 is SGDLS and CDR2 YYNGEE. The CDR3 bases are TGTGCCAGCAGCGTAGAAAGCGGCAACTACAATGAGCAGTTCTTC. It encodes CASSVESGNYNEQFF.

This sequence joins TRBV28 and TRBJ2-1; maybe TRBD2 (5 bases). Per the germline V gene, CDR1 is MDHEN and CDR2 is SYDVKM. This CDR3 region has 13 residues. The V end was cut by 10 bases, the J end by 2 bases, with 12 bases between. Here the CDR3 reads CATTKEAYNEQFF. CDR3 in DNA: TGTGCCACCACCAAGGAGGCCTACAATGAGCAGTTCTTC. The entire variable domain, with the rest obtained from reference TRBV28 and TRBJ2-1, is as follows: DVKVTQSSRYLVKRTGEKVFLECVQDMDHENMFWYRQDPGLGLRLIYFSYDVKMKEKGDIPEGYSVSREKKERFSLILESASTNQTSMYLCATTKEAYNEQFFGPGTRLTVL.

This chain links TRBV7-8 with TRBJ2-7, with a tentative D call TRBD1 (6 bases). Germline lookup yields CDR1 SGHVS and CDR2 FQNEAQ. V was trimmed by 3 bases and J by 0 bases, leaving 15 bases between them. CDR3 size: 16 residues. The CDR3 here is CASSLEDSPISYEQYF. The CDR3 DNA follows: TGTGCCAGCAGCTTGGAGGACAGCCCTATCTCCTACGAGCAGTACTTC.

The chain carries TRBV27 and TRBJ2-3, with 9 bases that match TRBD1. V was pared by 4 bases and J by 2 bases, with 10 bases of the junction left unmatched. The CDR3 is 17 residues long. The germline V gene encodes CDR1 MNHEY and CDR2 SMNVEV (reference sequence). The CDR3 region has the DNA TGTGCCAGCAGTTCTTTAAGAGGACAGGGGACCACAGATACGCAGTATTTT. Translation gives CASSSLRGQGTTDTQYF.

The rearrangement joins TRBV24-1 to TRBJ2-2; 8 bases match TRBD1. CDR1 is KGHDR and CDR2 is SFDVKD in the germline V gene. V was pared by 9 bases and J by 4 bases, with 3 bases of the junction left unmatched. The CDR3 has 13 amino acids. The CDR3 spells CATLDRATGELFF. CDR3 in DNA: TGTGCCACCCTGGACAGGGCCACCGGGGAGCTGTTTTTT.

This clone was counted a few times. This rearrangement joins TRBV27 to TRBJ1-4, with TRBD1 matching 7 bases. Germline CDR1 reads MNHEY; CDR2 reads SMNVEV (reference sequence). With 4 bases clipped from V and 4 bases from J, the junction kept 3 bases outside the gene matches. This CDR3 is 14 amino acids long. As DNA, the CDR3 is TGTGCCAGCAGTTCGGGACAGTTTAATGAAAAACTGTTTTTT. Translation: CASSSGQFNEKLFF.

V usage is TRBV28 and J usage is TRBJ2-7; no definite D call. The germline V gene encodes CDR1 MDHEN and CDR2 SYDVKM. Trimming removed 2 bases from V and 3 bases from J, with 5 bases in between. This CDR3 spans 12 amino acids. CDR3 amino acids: CASSLQYYEQYF. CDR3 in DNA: TGTGCCAGCAGTTTACAGTACTACGAGCAGTACTTC. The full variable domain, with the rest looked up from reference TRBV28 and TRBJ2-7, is DVKVTQSSRYLVKRTGEKVFLECVQDMDHENMFWYRQDPGLGLRLIYFSYDVKMKEKGDIPEGYSVSREKKERFSLILESASTNQTSMYLCASSLQYYEQYFGPGTRLTVT.

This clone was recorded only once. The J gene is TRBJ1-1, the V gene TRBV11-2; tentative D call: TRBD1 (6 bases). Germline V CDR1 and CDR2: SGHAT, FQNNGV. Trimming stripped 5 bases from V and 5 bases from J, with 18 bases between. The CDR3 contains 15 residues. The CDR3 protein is CASSPLVGGHTEAFF. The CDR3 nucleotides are TGTGCCAGCAGCCCATTAGTCGGGGGGCATACTGAAGCTTTCTTT.

The CDR3 DNA is TGTGCCAGCAGTTTGGGGACTAGCGATTACAATGAGCAGTTCTTC. Its protein product is CASSLGTSDYNEQFF. The chain is built from TRBV28 and TRBJ2-1; 10 bases are shared with TRBD2. Trimming cost V 3 bases and J 4 bases; bases outside gene matches: 3. CDR1 MDHEN and CDR2 SYDVKM come from the germline V gene. The CDR3 contains 15 residues.

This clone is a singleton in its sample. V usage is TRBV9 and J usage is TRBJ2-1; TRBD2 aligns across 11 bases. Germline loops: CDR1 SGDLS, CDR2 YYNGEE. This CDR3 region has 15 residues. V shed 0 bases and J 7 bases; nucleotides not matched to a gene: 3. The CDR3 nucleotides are TGTGCCAGCAGCGTAGACACTAGCGGGAGAAATGAGCAGTTCTTC. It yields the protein CASSVDTSGRNEQFF. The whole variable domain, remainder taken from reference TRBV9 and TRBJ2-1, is DSGVTQTPKHLITATGQRVTLRCSPRSGDLSVYWYQQSLDQGLQFLIQYYNGEERAKGNILERFSAQQFPDLHSELNLSSLELGDSALYFCASSVDTSGRNEQFFGPGTRLTVL.

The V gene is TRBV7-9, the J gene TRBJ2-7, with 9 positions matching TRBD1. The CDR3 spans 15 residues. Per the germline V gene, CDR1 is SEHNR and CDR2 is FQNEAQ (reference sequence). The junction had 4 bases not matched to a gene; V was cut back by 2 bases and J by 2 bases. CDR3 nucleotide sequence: TGTGCCAGCAGCTTATCGGGACAGGGCCCCTACGAGCAGTACTTC. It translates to CASSLSGQGPYEQYF.

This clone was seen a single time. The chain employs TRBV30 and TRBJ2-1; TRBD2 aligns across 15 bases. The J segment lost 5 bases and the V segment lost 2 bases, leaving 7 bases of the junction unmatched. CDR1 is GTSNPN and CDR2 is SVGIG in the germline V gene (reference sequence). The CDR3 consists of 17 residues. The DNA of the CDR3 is TGTGCCTGGAGTCCCCCAGGACTAGCGGGAGGGGACAATGAGCAGTTCTTC. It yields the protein CAWSPPGLAGGDNEQFF.

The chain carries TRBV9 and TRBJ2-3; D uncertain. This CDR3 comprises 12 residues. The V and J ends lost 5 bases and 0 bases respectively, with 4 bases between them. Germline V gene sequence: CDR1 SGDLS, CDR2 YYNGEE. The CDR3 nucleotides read TGTGCCAGCAGTTATAGCACAGATACGCAGTATTTT. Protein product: CASSYSTDTQYF.

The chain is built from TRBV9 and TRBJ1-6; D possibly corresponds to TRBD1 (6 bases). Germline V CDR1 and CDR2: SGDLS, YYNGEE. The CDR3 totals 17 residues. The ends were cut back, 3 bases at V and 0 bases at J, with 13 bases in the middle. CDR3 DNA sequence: TGTGCCAGCAGCGCGGACAGTCAAAGCTCCTATAATTCACCCCTCCACTTT. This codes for CASSADSQSSYNSPLHF.

CDR3: CASSRLAGGPVVNEQFF. Here the CDR3 DNA reads TGTGCCAGCAGCCGACTAGCGGGAGGGCCGGTAGTGAATGAGCAGTTCTTC. The V gene is TRBV11-2, the J gene TRBJ2-1; 14 nucleotides agree with TRBD2. Germline CDR1 and CDR2: SGHAT and FQNNGV. Trimming at V came to 5 bases and at J to 7 bases, leaving 10 bases not matched to a gene. The CDR3 spans 17 residues.

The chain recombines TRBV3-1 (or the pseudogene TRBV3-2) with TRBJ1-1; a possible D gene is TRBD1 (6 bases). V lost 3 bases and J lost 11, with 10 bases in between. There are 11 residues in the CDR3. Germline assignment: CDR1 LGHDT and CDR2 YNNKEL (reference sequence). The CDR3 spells CASSHGQSAFF. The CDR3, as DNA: TGTGCCAGCAGCCACGGACAGAGCGCTTTCTTT.

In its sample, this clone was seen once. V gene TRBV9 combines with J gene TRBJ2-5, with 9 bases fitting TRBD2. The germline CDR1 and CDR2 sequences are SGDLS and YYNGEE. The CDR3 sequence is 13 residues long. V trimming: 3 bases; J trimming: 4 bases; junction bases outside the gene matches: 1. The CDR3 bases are TGTGCCAGCAGCGGTAGCGGGAGAGAGACCCAGTACTTC. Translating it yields CASSGSGRETQYF.

CDR3 loop: CATSENSPGGVNSNQPQHF. The CDR3 DNA sequence: TGTGCCACCAGTGAGAATAGCCCGGGGGGGGTCAATAGCAATCAGCCCCAGCATTTT. The rearrangement links TRBV24-1 to TRBJ1-5, with D perhaps TRBD1 (5 bases). CDR1 KGHDR and CDR2 SFDVKD come from the germline V gene. V was trimmed by 4 bases and J by 0 bases, leaving 21 bases between them. CDR3 length: 19 amino acids.

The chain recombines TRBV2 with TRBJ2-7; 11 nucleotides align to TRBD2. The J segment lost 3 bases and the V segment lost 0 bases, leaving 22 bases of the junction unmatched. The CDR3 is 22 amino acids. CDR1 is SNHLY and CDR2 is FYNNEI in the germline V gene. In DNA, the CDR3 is TGTGCCAGCAGTGAAGCGCCCGTTCGTGGACAGGTGGGACTAGCGGACGGCTACGAGCAGTACTTC. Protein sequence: CASSEAPVRGQVGLADGYEQYF.